The T cell receptor beta chain under discussion was sequenced for a study of glioma-infiltrating T cells. Study as a whole: Before surgery, glioma patients received dexamethasone for at most six days.

Using RNA template, CDR3s of TCR alpha and beta were amplified with iRepertoire arm-PCR. MiXCR, run by TCRdb on the multiplex PCR reads, gives a single entry per CDR3 protein. Found here are a few hundred thousand distinct CDR3 sequences, more than 35% of them singletons; the top ten hold about 11%. About this clonotype: No antigen is known for it.

In germline, CDR1 is SQVTM, CDR2 ANQGSEA. The trim removed 2 bases at V and 11 bases at J, leaving 10 bases unmatched. CDR3 length equals 13 residues. Study-level results: Gliomas, especially low-grade, showed above-expected tissue-blood divergence; non-neoplastic patients showed below. Tissue and blood shared very few CDR3 sequences. A blood CDR3 motif signature was depleted in highly divergent patients.

The chain combines TRBV29-1 with TRBJ1-1, with 8 bases aligning to TRBD1. The sequenced material came from glioma tissue, nonneoplastic brain tissue, or PBMCs (not recorded which). The sequence was collected from a human donor with low-grade glioma or glioblastoma, undergoing nonglioma brain surgery, or in good health (not recorded which). The CDR3 reads CSVESRRGRSAFF. The CDR3 coding sequence is TGCAGCGTTGAAAGTCGCAGGGGGCGTTCGGCTTTCTTT.